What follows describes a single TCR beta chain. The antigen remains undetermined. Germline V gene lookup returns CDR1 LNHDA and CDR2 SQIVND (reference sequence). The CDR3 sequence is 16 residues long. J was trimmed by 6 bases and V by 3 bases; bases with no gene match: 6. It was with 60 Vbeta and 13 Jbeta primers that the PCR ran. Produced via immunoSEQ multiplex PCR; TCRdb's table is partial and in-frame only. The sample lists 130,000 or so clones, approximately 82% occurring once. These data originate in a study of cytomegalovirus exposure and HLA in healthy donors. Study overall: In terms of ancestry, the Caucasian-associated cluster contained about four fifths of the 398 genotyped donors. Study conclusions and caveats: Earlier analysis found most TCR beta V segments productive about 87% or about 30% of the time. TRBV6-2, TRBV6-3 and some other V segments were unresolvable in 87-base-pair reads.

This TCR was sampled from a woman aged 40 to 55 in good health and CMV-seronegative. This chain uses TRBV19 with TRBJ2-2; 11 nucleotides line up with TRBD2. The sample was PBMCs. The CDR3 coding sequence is TGTGCCAGTAGTATCGGGCTAGCGGGAGGACCCGGGGAGCTGTTTTTT. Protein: CASSIGLAGGPGELFF.